This T cell receptor beta chain was identified during a study of identifying expanded T cells in peripheral blood. This CDR3 has 15 amino acids. V lost 0 bases to trimming and J lost 8 bases, with 16 bases between them. CDR1 is LGHNA, CDR2 YSLEER, per germline. Healthy donors had no documented immune events, such as infections, while sampled. As to this clone: Its antigen is unidentified.

Study observations and caveats: Roughly 1.2 clones differed between technical replicates, versus 16.4 and 19 over time. Approximately two-week clone count variance significantly increased as total template count grew.

Data came from immunoSEQ multiplex PCR; TCRdb stores just in-frame clones and leaves some out. The sample carries about 100,000 clones, roughly 87% recorded once. This chain connects TRBV4-3 to TRBJ1-1; unclear D gene. This clonotype was obtained from a person aged 18-70 years in good health. The sequenced sample was blood. The DNA for the CDR3 is TGCGCCAGCAGCCAAGAGACGACGGGTCTGGGGGAAGCTTTCTTT. Translation gives CASSQETTGLGEAFF.